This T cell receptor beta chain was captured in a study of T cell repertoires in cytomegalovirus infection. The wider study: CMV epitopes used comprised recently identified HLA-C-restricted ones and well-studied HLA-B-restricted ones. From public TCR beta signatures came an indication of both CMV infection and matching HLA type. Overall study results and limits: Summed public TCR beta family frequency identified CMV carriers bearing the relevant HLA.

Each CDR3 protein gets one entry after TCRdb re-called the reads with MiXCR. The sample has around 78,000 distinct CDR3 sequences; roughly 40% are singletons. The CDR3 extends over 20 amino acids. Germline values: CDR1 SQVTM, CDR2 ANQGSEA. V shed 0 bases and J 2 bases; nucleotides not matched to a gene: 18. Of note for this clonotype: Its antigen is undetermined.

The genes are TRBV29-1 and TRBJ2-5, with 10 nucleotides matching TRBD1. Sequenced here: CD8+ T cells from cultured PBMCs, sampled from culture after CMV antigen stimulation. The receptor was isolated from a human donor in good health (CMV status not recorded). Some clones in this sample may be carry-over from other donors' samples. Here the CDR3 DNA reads TGCAGCGTTGAAGATCCCAACGCCTGGGCGGAGGGACAGGGGCAAGAGACCCAGTACTTC. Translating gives CSVEDPNAWAEGQGQETQYF.